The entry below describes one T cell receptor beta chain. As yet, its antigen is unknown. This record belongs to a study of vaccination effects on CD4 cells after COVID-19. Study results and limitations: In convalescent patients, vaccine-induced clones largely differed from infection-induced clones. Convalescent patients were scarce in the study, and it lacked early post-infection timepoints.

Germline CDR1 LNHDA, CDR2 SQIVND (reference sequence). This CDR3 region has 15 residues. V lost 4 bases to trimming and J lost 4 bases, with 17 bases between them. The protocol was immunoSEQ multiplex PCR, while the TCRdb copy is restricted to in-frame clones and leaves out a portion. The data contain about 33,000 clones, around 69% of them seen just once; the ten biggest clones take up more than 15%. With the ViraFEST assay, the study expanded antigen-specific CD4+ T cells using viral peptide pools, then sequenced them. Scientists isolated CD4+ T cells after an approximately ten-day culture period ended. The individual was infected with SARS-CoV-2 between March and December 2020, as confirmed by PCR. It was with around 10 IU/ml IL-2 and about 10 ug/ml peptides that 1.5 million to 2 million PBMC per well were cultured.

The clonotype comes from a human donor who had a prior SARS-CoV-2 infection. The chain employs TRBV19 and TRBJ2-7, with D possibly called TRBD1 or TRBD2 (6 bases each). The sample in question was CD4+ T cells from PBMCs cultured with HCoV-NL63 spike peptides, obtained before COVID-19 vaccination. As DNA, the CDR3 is TGTGCCAGTAGTACGCGGGACACATGGACGTACGAGCAGTACTTC. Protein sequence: CASSTRDTWTYEQYF.